The 13 T cell receptor beta chains below all came from one sample that was sequenced in a study of cytomegalovirus exposure and HLA in healthy donors. Amplification used 60 Vbeta primers and 13 Jbeta primers. Repertoires were generated with immunoSEQ multiplex PCR, while TCRdb's copy carries only in-frame clones and drops some. Of about 150,000 clones in the sample, 80% were seen once. The sample taken for sequencing was PBMCs. The receptors derive from a woman between 40 and 55 years old in good health and CMV-seropositive.

CDR3 sequence reads: CASSERQGRSYNEQFF. CDR3 DNA sequence: TGTGCCAGCAGTGAAAGACAGGGGAGGTCCTACAATGAGCAGTTCTTC. The genes are TRBV6-4 and TRBJ2-1; 8 bases are shared with TRBD1. V trimming: 3 bases; J trimming: 1 base; junction bases outside the gene matches: 5. The length of the CDR3 is 16 residues. Per the germline V gene, CDR1 is MRHNA and CDR2 is SNTAGT.

The J gene is TRBJ2-1, the V gene TRBV9; 10 positions match TRBD2. The V gene end was trimmed by 0 bases and the J gene end by 9 bases; junction bases not matched to a gene: 6. Germline V gives CDR1 SGDLS, CDR2 YYNGEE. This CDR3 comprises 15 residues. The CDR3 sequence is CASSVALAGETEQFF. The CDR3 DNA reads as TGTGCCAGCAGCGTAGCCCTAGCGGGAGAAACTGAGCAGTTCTTC.

The gene calls are TRBV7-2 and TRBJ1-5; 9 bases are shared with TRBD1. V dropped 0 bases and J dropped 7; count of bases not matched to a gene: 7. CDR3 length: 16 residues. Looked up from germline, CDR1 is SGHTA and CDR2 is FQGNSA. DNA of the CDR3: TGTGCCAGCAGCTTAGCAACAGGGGGCCTCTTCCAGCCCCAGCATTTT. Encoded protein: CASSLATGGLFQPQHF.

This clone was detected a few times. This chain connects TRBV13 to TRBJ2-6, with TRBD2 matching 9 bases. CDR1 PRHDT and CDR2 FYEKMQ come from the germline V gene (reference sequence). The CDR3 is 17 residues long. With V trimmed by 9 bases and J by 0 bases, 9 bases remained unmatched. The CDR3 loop reads CASLTSGGLSGANVLTF. The DNA of the CDR3 is TGTGCCAGTCTGACTAGCGGAGGCCTCTCTGGGGCCAACGTCCTGACTTTC.

V is TRBV29-1 and J is TRBJ2-7; 11 bases are a match to TRBD1. The length of the CDR3 is 13 residues. CDR1 and CDR2 from the germline V gene are SQVTM and ANQGSEA. V shed 5 bases and J 5 bases; nucleotides not matched to a gene: 5. The CDR3 DNA reads TGCAGCGTTAAGGGACAGGGGGACCACGAGCAGTACTTC. It specifies CSVKGQGDHEQYF.

This rearrangement joins TRBV5-8 to TRBJ2-1, with 14 bases that match TRBD2. Germline CDR1 SGHTS, CDR2 YDEGEE. J was trimmed by 5 bases and V by 0 bases; bases with no gene match: 4. The CDR3 has 17 amino acids. Here the CDR3 DNA reads TGTGCCAGCAGCTTGGGAAGACTAGCGGGAGGGGACAATGAGCAGTTCTTC. Its protein is CASSLGRLAGGDNEQFF.

This clone occurred a few times. This rearrangement joins TRBV7-2 to TRBJ2-2; 11 bases fit TRBD2. Germline-derived CDR1 and CDR2 are SGHTA and FQGNSA. The CDR3 extends over 17 amino acids. Trimming took 5 bases from V and 4 from J; bases not matched to a gene: 9. CDR3 sequence: CASSPWDSGRATGELFF. The DNA of the CDR3 is TGTGCCAGCAGCCCTTGGGATAGCGGGAGGGCCACCGGGGAGCTGTTTTTT.

The rearrangement joins TRBV18 to TRBJ2-5; D is perhaps TRBD1 (5 bases). CDR3 length: 15 amino acids. Germline lookup yields CDR1 KGHSH and CDR2 LQKENI. Trimming took off 1 base at V and 5 bases at J, with 14 bases between the two ends. The CDR3 region is CASSPRLVKGETQYF. The CDR3 region has the DNA TGTGCCAGCTCACCACGTCTAGTAAAGGGGGAGACCCAGTACTTC. The variable domain in full, completed from reference TRBV18 and TRBJ2-5, reads NAGVMQNPRHLVRRRGQEARLRCSPMKGHSHVYWYRQLPEEGLKFMVYLQKENIIDESGMPKERFSAEFPKEGPSILRIQQVVRGDSAAYFCASSPRLVKGETQYFGPGTRLLVL.

The chain joins TRBV9 to TRBJ2-3; weak D call: TRBD2 (5 bases). The length of the CDR3 is 15 residues. Germline V gives CDR1 SGDLS, CDR2 YYNGEE. Trimming stripped 4 bases from V and 3 bases from J, with 15 bases between. The CDR3 DNA reads TGTGCCAGCAGCCCCCACGGGGTAGTAACAGATACGCAGTATTTT. Translation: CASSPHGVVTDTQYF.

This clone was observed a handful of times. The chain joins TRBV19 to TRBJ1-2; no clear D. V was cut by 6 bases and J by 2 bases, with 4 bases left in between. The CDR3 extends over 11 amino acids. Germline values: CDR1 LNHDA, CDR2 SQIVND (reference sequence). CDR3 sequence: CASRTNYGYTF. DNA of the CDR3: TGTGCCAGTAGGACAAACTATGGCTACACCTTC.

The chain is built from TRBV5-4 and TRBJ1-2; D is possibly TRBD1 (5 bases). The CDR3 sequence is 13 residues long. The germline gives CDR1 SGHNT, CDR2 YYREEE (reference sequence). Between the trimmed V and J ends, which lost 1 base and 8 bases, there was a span of 12 bases. As DNA, the CDR3 is TGTGCCAGCAGCTTGCCGCAGGGAAGCGGCTACACCTTC. Protein sequence: CASSLPQGSGYTF.

The chain is built from TRBV5-8 and TRBJ2-1; 9 bases are a match to TRBD1. Germline CDR1 SGHTS, CDR2 YDEGEE. Trimming removed 1 base from V and 1 base from J; junction bases left unmatched: 3. The CDR3 length is 16 residues. The CDR3 sequence: CASSLWGQGSYNEQFF. DNA of the CDR3: TGTGCCAGCAGCTTGTGGGGACAGGGTTCCTACAATGAGCAGTTCTTC.

This sequence joins TRBV29-1 and TRBJ2-5; D is uncertain. The J call is uncertain, as TRBJ2-7 better fits the DNA end. Germline values: CDR1 SQVTM, CDR2 ANQGSEA. The length of the CDR3 is 13 residues. The CDR3 DNA reads TGCAGCGTAGAAAGAGAGTCAAGCTACGAGCAGTACTTC. As protein: CSVERESSYEQYF.